This T cell receptor (beta chain) was obtained from a study of shared clonotypes between healthy human individuals. Background on the study: The donors, a couple of women and a few men, were aged 18 to 49.

From germline, CDR1 is SGDLS and CDR2 YYNGEE. This CDR3 is 16 amino acids long. V gave up 3 bases and J gave up 0 bases, with 13 bases separating them. Assay used: immunoSEQ multiplex PCR; TCRdb lists only in-frame clones, some missing. The table shows around 700,000 clones, with approximately 74% occurring only once. This clone was detected a few times. Nashville, Tennessee was home to all donors, each a Caucasian adult. This sequence was found in a young woman in good health. The chain is built from TRBV9 and TRBJ2-1; weak D call: TRBD2 (5 bases). Sequencing was performed on memory CD4+ T cells sorted from blood. Subset defined: CD45RA-negative fraction. CDR3: CASSASWPSSYNEQFF. The CDR3 DNA sequence: TGTGCCAGCAGCGCTAGCTGGCCTTCCTCCTACAATGAGCAGTTCTTC. The full variable domain, its missing parts supplied by reference TRBV9 and TRBJ2-1, is DSGVTQTPKHLITATGQRVTLRCSPRSGDLSVYWYQQSLDQGLQFLIQYYNGEERAKGNILERFSAQQFPDLHSELNLSSLELGDSALYFCASSASWPSSYNEQFFGPGTRLTVL.